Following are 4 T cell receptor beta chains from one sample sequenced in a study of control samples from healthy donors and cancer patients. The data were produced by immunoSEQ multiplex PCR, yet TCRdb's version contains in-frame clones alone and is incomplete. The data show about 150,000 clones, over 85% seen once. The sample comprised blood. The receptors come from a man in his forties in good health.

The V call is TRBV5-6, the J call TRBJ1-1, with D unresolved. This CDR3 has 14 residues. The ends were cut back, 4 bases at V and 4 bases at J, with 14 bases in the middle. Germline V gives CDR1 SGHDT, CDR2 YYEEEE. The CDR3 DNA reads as TGTGCCAGCAGCCAGGTGCAGAACCCCACTGAAGCTTTCTTT. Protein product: CASSQVQNPTEAFF.

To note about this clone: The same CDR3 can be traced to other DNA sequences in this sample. CDR3 protein: CASSDGRGGTDTQYF. The CDR3, as DNA: TGTGCCAGCAGTGACGGCAGGGGAGGGACAGATACGCAGTATTTT. The rearrangement joins TRBV6-4 to TRBJ2-3; tentatively, D is TRBD2 (7 bases). The germline V gene encodes CDR1 MRHNA and CDR2 SNTAGT. Between the trimmed V and J ends, which lost 2 bases and 3 bases, there was a span of 12 bases. The CDR3 consists of 15 residues.

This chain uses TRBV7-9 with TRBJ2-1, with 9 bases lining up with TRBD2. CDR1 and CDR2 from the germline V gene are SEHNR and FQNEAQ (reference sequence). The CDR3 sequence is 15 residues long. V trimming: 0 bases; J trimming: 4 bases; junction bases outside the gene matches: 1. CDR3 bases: TGTGCCAGCAGCTTAGCCCTAGCGGGGTACAATGAGCAGTTCTTC. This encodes CASSLALAGYNEQFF.

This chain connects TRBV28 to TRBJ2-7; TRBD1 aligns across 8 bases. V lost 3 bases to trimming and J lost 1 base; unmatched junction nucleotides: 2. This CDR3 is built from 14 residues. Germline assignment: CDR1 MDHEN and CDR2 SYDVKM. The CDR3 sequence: CASSLGTGSYEQYF. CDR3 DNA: TGTGCCAGCAGTTTGGGGACAGGTTCCTACGAGCAGTACTTC.